This TCR beta chain comes out of a study of cytomegalovirus exposure and HLA in healthy donors. Study in general: Most genotyped donors, about 81% of more than 300, had Caucasian-associated genetic ancestry. Findings and limits, study-wide: HLA-A and HLA-B allele assignments for most subjects were reportedly predicted accurately using TCR beta sequences. A later analysis linked a missense variant in DCLRE1C to the trimming of TCR beta V and J genes.

This CDR3 spans 13 amino acids. Trimming cost V 3 bases and J 3 bases, with 5 bases left between them. The germline gives CDR1 KGHSH, CDR2 LQKENI. The PCR had 60 Vbeta and 13 Jbeta primers. Using immunoSEQ multiplex PCR, the repertoire was profiled, and TCRdb retains in-frame clones only, with some absent. In the table there are over 90,000 clones, roughly three quarters of which are singletons. As regards this clone: Its antigen is currently unknown.

This sequence was found in a male donor in good health and CMV-seropositive. Sequences were obtained from PBMCs. The chain couples TRBV18 to TRBJ2-2; no firm D call. CDR3 bases: TGTGCCAGCTCACCGGCGGACACCGGGGAGCTGTTTTTT. Encoded protein: CASSPADTGELFF.